Listed here is a single T cell receptor beta chain. What it binds is not known. The treatment here: approximately nine-day PBMC culture with coronavirus spike peptide pools or control peptides (ViraFEST assay). The data belong to a study of vaccination and CD4 T cells after COVID-19. Study-wide context: Stimulation of the cells used overlapping spike peptide pools from SARS-CoV-2 and from the common cold coronaviruses HCoV-NL63, HCoV-OC43 and HCoV-229E.

The CDR3 has 14 amino acids. The germline CDR1 and CDR2 sequences are SGHNT and YENEEA. V dropped 5 bases and J dropped 5 bases, with 13 bases sitting between them. Cultured CD4+ T-cell DNA underwent Oncomine TCR Beta short-read sequencing. TCRdb fed the PCR reads into MiXCR, producing one record per CDR3 protein. The sample shows about 14,000 distinct CDR3 sequences, approximately 60% of them seen only once. This sequence joins TRBV11-3 and TRBJ1-5; tentatively, D is TRBD1 (6 bases). The sequenced sample was CD4+ T cells from blood, cultured in vitro. The TCR was taken from a human donor who had recovered from COVID-19. For the CDR3, the DNA is TGTGCCAGCAGCCCAGAACAGGGTTATCAGCCCCAGCATTTT. This sequence encodes CASSPEQGYQPQHF.